The clone carrying this T cell receptor (beta chain) showed up many times. The data belong to a study of T cells in Graves' hyperthyroidism and ophthalmopathy. The CDR3 regions of TCR beta were amplified from RNA transcripts. First-round RT-PCR of the TCR CDR3 relied on the HTBI primer set. MiXCR, applied by TCRdb to the multiplex PCR reads, yields one record per CDR3 protein. Found here are under 350,000 distinct CDR3 sequences, less than 30% of them singletons; the top ten hold approximately 30%. There are 13 residues in the CDR3. V was trimmed by 6 bases and J by 3 bases, leaving 12 bases between them. The germline CDR1 and CDR2 sequences are DFQATT and SNEGSKA (reference sequence).

The sequenced sample was blood. The TCR was taken from a man in his forties or fifties with Graves' hyperthyroidism that later progressed to Graves' ophthalmopathy. The gene calls are TRBV20-1 and TRBJ1-5; D is ambiguous. The CDR3 is CSARAGNNQPQHF. The CDR3 DNA reads as TGCAGTGCCCGAGCGGGGAACAATCAGCCCCAGCATTTT.